Listed below are T cell receptor beta chains from one sample, sequenced in a study of cytomegalovirus exposure and HLA in healthy donors. The method was immunoSEQ multiplex PCR; TCRdb's version includes in-frame clones alone and lacks a portion of them. The data hold 180,000 or so clones, with about 79% observed a single time. Material for sequencing was PBMCs. The receptors stem from a man between 18 and 29 years old in good health and CMV-seronegative. Each CDR3 is given with its conserved first and last residue. A D gene is named only where the DNA matches it firmly. Only part of the rows carry a size: once, few, many, or a class if the clone is expanded.

CDR3 DNA: TGTGCCAGCAATCCAGGGGAGCAAGCTTTCTTT; CDR3 protein: CASNPGEQAFF; D gene: .; clone size: few; CDR3 length: 11; V gene: TRBV28; J gene: TRBJ1-1
CDR3 DNA: TGTGCCAGCAGTTTACAACACAATCGTATTTTCTACGAGCAGTACTTC; CDR3 protein: CASSLQHNRIFYEQYF; D gene: .; clone size: .; CDR3 length: 16; V gene: TRBV28; J gene: TRBJ2-7
CDR3 DNA: TGTGCCAGCAGCTTCCGGAGCTACAATGAGCAGTTCTTC; CDR3 protein: CASSFRSYNEQFF; D gene: .; clone size: .; CDR3 length: 13; V gene: TRBV7-8; J gene: TRBJ2-1
CDR3 DNA: TGTGCCAGCAGTTACTCGGGGGGGCGTAGAGCTTTCTTT; CDR3 protein: CASSYSGGRRAFF; D gene: .; clone size: once; CDR3 length: 13; V gene: TRBV6-5; J gene: TRBJ1-1
CDR3 DNA: TGTGCCAGTCGCGCAGCGATGGACGAGCAGTACTTC; CDR3 protein: CASRAAMDEQYF; D gene: .; clone size: .; CDR3 length: 12; V gene: TRBV28; J gene: TRBJ2-7
CDR3 DNA: TGTGCCAGCAGTGACACCCCGGGACAGGGAGATACGCAGTATTTT; CDR3 protein: CASSDTPGQGDTQYF; D gene: TRBD1; clone size: few; CDR3 length: 15; V gene: TRBV6-4; J gene: TRBJ2-3
CDR3 DNA: TGTGCCAGCAGTTTATCGGGTAGCCAGCCCCAGCATTTT; CDR3 protein: CASSLSGSQPQHF; D gene: .; clone size: few; CDR3 length: 13; V gene: TRBV27; J gene: TRBJ1-5
CDR3 DNA: TGCAGCGGGGGGGCGGAGACCCAGTACTTC; CDR3 protein: CSGGAETQYF; D gene: TRBD2; clone size: .; CDR3 length: 10; V gene: TRBV20-1; J gene: TRBJ2-5
CDR3 DNA: TGTGCCAGCAGCCCCCTGGAGGGTCTAGGCGAGCAGTACTTC; CDR3 protein: CASSPLEGLGEQYF; D gene: .; clone size: .; CDR3 length: 14; V gene: TRBV5-4; J gene: TRBJ2-7
CDR3 DNA: TGTGCCATCAGCCGGGACAGTGCCTCCTACGAGCAGTACTTC; CDR3 protein: CAISRDSASYEQYF; D gene: TRBD1; clone size: .; CDR3 length: 14; V gene: TRBV10-3; J gene: TRBJ2-7
CDR3 DNA: TGTGCCAGCACGGGAGGGAACACAGATACGCAGTATTTT; CDR3 protein: CASTGGNTDTQYF; D gene: TRBD2; clone size: .; CDR3 length: 13; V gene: TRBV6-1; J gene: TRBJ2-3
CDR3 DNA: TGTGCCAGCAGTTACTCGGGACAGGGGGCTTACGAGCAGTACTTC; CDR3 protein: CASSYSGQGAYEQYF; D gene: TRBD1; clone size: .; CDR3 length: 15; V gene: TRBV6-5; J gene: TRBJ2-7
CDR3 DNA: TGTGCCAGCAGCTTTCCATTAACAGGGACAAATGAAGCTTTCTTT; CDR3 protein: CASSFPLTGTNEAFF; D gene: .; clone size: .; CDR3 length: 15; V gene: TRBV7-2; J gene: TRBJ1-1
CDR3 DNA: TGTGCCAGCACAGACCGGGACAGGGTCCCGAGGGAGCAGTACTTC; CDR3 protein: CASTDRDRVPREQYF; D gene: TRBD1; clone size: .; CDR3 length: 15; V gene: TRBV9; J gene: TRBJ2-5
CDR3 DNA: TGTGCCAGCAGCGTCGGAGGGGTACTTGGGGGCAATCAGCCCCAGCATTTT; CDR3 protein: CASSVGGVLGGNQPQHF; D gene: .; clone size: few; CDR3 length: 17; V gene: TRBV9; J gene: TRBJ1-5
CDR3 DNA: TGTGCCAGCACCCCAATCATTAGCGGGAGCCGTAACACTGAAGCTTTCTTT; CDR3 protein: CASTPIISGSRNTEAFF; D gene: .; clone size: .; CDR3 length: 17; V gene: TRBV9; J gene: TRBJ1-1
CDR3 DNA: TGTGCCAGCAGCTTCCAAAAACAACAGGGTGGTAAGCAGTATTTT; CDR3 protein: CASSFQKQQGGKQYF; D gene: .; clone size: .; CDR3 length: 15; V gene: TRBV2; J gene: TRBJ2-3
CDR3 DNA: TGTGCCAGCAGCGGCAGCCTACCGGGACCCGGGGAGGGGATTTACGAGCAGTACTTC; CDR3 protein: CASSGSLPGPGEGIYEQYF; D gene: TRBD2; clone size: .; CDR3 length: 19; V gene: TRBV7-9; J gene: TRBJ2-7
CDR3 DNA: TGTGCCAGCAGCTTAGCGGGACACCCAACCAAAAACATTCAGTACTTC; CDR3 protein: CASSLAGHPTKNIQYF; D gene: .; clone size: .; CDR3 length: 16; V gene: TRBV7-2; J gene: TRBJ2-4
CDR3 DNA: TGTGCCAGCAGCCCCAGGGGGGAGGAGTGGGAGCAGTACTTC; CDR3 protein: CASSPRGEEWEQYF; D gene: .; clone size: .; CDR3 length: 14; V gene: TRBV7-4; J gene: TRBJ2-7